Following are 27 T cell receptor beta chains from one sample sequenced in a study of cytomegalovirus exposure and HLA in healthy donors. Using immunoSEQ multiplex PCR, the repertoire was profiled, and TCRdb retains in-frame clones only, with some absent. The repertoire has 100,000 to 150,000 clones, about nine tenths of them found once; the top ten carry 4.4%. Input material: PBMCs. These TCRs come from a man between 18 and 35 years old in good health and CMV-seropositive.

The chain employs TRBV10-2 and TRBJ2-7; TRBD1 aligns across 9 bases. The V segment lost 8 bases and the J segment 5 bases; nucleotides outside the gene matches: 13. CDR1 and CDR2 (germline): WSHSY, SAAADI. The CDR3 totals 15 residues. In DNA, the CDR3 is TGCGCCAGCGGGGGGGCCCGGGACAGGGACCACGAGCAGTACTTC. Amino acid sequence: CASGGARDRDHEQYF.

J is TRBJ1-2 and V is TRBV28, with unresolved D. The CDR3 consists of 14 residues. V dropped 8 bases and J dropped 7 bases, with 20 bases sitting between them. The germline V gene encodes CDR1 MDHEN and CDR2 SYDVKM. The CDR3 DNA reads TGTGCCAGCGGACTTTATCAAGTTTTGGGTGGCTACACCTTC. It translates to CASGLYQVLGGYTF.

The table lists this clone with a count of one. The chain carries TRBV5-6 and TRBJ2-7, with 7 bases lining up with TRBD1. Germline CDR1 is SGHDT and CDR2 is YYEEEE. Trimming cost V 2 bases and J 5 bases; bases outside gene matches: 7. This CDR3 is 14 amino acids long. The CDR3 here is CASSFGQVDHEQYF. The CDR3 bases are TGTGCCAGCAGCTTCGGACAGGTGGACCACGAGCAGTACTTC.

This chain joins TRBV27 and TRBJ2-7, with a possible D match to TRBD1 (7 bases). Germline V gene data show CDR1 as MNHEY and CDR2 as SMNVEV (reference sequence). This CDR3 contains 12 residues. The germline V and J ends were trimmed by 5 bases and 6 bases, with 11 bases remaining between them. As DNA, the CDR3 is TGTGCCAGCAGTGGAGGGGGCGGCGAGCAGTACTTC. It codes for CASSGGGGEQYF.

V gene TRBV11-2 combines with J gene TRBJ2-7, with TRBD1 matching 7 bases. CDR1 SGHAT and CDR2 FQNNGV come from the germline V gene. CDR3 size: 15 residues. V lost 4 bases, J lost 2 bases, and 8 bases stayed unmatched. CDR3 protein: CASSSYEQGTYEQYF. The CDR3 nucleotides are TGTGCCAGCAGCTCTTATGAACAGGGGACCTACGAGCAGTACTTC.

The V call is TRBV28, the J call TRBJ2-1, with TRBD2 identical over 10 bases. V was pared by 4 bases and J by 0 bases, with 9 bases of the junction left unmatched. From germline, CDR1 is MDHEN and CDR2 SYDVKM. The CDR3 covers 18 residues. The CDR3 loop is CASSSAGLAVPSYNEQFF. DNA of the CDR3: TGTGCCAGCAGTTCGGCAGGACTAGCGGTCCCCTCCTACAATGAGCAGTTCTTC.

The chain recombines TRBV5-6 with TRBJ2-7; TRBD1 matches at 8 bases. CDR1 is SGHDT, CDR2 YYEEEE, per germline. The CDR3 runs 15 residues. The trim removed 1 base at V and 7 bases at J, leaving 10 bases unmatched. Here the CDR3 reads CASSLKGQAFIEQYF. The CDR3 region has the DNA TGTGCCAGCAGCTTGAAGGGACAGGCGTTTATTGAGCAGTACTTC.

The chain couples TRBV6-1 to TRBJ1-2; 9 nucleotides line up with TRBD1. CDR1 and CDR2 from the germline V gene are MNHNS and SASEGT. Losses at the gene ends were 7 bases for V and 2 bases for J; bases not matched to a gene: 8. This CDR3 comprises 15 residues. The CDR3 is CASNPVGTGNYGYTF. The CDR3 DNA sequence: TGTGCCAGCAATCCGGTCGGGACAGGGAACTATGGCTACACCTTC.

The chain recombines TRBV5-4 with TRBJ1-1; 7 bases align to TRBD1. The CDR3 runs 16 residues. The junction had 9 bases not matched to a gene; V was cut back by 3 bases and J by 1 base. CDR1 SGHNT and CDR2 YYREEE come from the germline V gene (reference sequence). The CDR3 spells CASSWGANRGNTEAFF. Here the CDR3 DNA reads TGTGCCAGCAGCTGGGGGGCGAACAGGGGGAACACTGAAGCTTTCTTT.

J is TRBJ2-1 and V is TRBV28, with TRBD1 matching over 10 bases. The CDR3 loop spans 15 amino acids. Losses at the gene ends were 4 bases for V and 6 bases for J; bases not matched to a gene: 6. In germline, CDR1 is MDHEN, CDR2 SYDVKM. The DNA for the CDR3 is TGTGCCAGCAGTTCCGGGACAGGGGAGGGCAATGAGCAGTTCTTC. Its protein product is CASSSGTGEGNEQFF.

The genes are TRBV20-1 and TRBJ2-7; D remains ambiguous. This CDR3 contains 11 residues. The V gene lost 1 base and the J gene lost 4 bases, with 5 bases spanning the gap. Germline V lookup: CDR1 DFQATT, CDR2 SNEGSKA (reference sequence). CDR3 region: CSARVEYEQYF. CDR3 nucleotide sequence: TGCAGTGCTAGAGTGGAGTACGAGCAGTACTTC.

The V gene is TRBV5-8, the J gene TRBJ2-1; the D gene is possibly TRBD1 (6 bases). The CDR3 consists of 17 residues. Germline V gene data show CDR1 as SGHTS and CDR2 as YDEGEE. V was pared by 4 bases and J by 3 bases, with 20 bases between. In DNA, the CDR3 is TGTGCCAGCAGCCCTCCCGGTGGGGGCCAAAGCTACAATGAGCAGTTCTTC. Translated, it gives CASSPPGGGQSYNEQFF. The variable domain in full, completed from reference TRBV5-8 and TRBJ2-1, reads EAGVTQSPTHLIKTRGQQATLRCSPISGHTSVYWYQQALGLGLQFLLWYDEGEERNRGNFPPRFSGRQFPNYSSELNVNALELEDSALYLCASSPPGGGQSYNEQFFGPGTRLTVL.

This rearrangement joins TRBV27 to TRBJ2-3; no clear D. The CDR3 is 15 amino acids. Trimming stripped 6 bases from V and 0 bases from J, with 13 bases between. Germline V gives CDR1 MNHEY, CDR2 SMNVEV (reference sequence). The CDR3 region has the DNA TGTGCCAGCAGCTATCAATACCCCAGCACAGATACGCAGTATTTT. Translating gives CASSYQYPSTDTQYF.

V usage is TRBV30 and J usage is TRBJ1-1; D is unresolved. V gave up 2 bases and J gave up 2 bases, with 15 bases separating them. Per the germline V gene, CDR1 is GTSNPN and CDR2 is SVGIG (reference sequence). CDR3 length: 15 residues. The CDR3 region is CAWSPRRRYNTEAFF. The CDR3 DNA reads as TGTGCCTGGAGTCCCCGACGCAGGTATAACACTGAAGCTTTCTTT.

J is TRBJ2-3 and V is TRBV9, with a possible D match to TRBD1 (6 bases). The CDR3 loop spans 14 amino acids. V gave up 6 bases and J gave up 2 bases, with 13 bases separating them. Germline V gene lookup returns CDR1 SGDLS and CDR2 YYNGEE. Written as DNA, the CDR3 is TGTGCCAGCAAACAGGACAGCAACACAGATACGCAGTATTTT. Amino acids: CASKQDSNTDTQYF.

The chain has TRBV28 and TRBJ1-2; D not certain. This CDR3 region has 12 residues. The germline V gene has CDR1 MDHEN and CDR2 SYDVKM. V was trimmed by 8 bases and J by 5 bases, leaving 12 bases between them. The CDR3: CASGYISYGYTF. In DNA, the CDR3 is TGTGCCAGCGGTTATATATCTTATGGCTACACCTTC.

The genes are TRBV2 and TRBJ2-3; D gene uncertain. Germline assignment: CDR1 SNHLY and CDR2 FYNNEI. V lost 2 bases and J lost 6, with 12 bases in between. There are 14 residues in the CDR3. Here the CDR3 reads CASSELSYRDTQYF. CDR3 in DNA: TGTGCCAGCAGTGAATTGAGCTATCGGGATACGCAGTATTTT.

This chain uses TRBV7-9 with TRBJ1-2; 7 nucleotides line up with TRBD1. CDR1 and CDR2 from the germline V gene are SEHNR and FQNEAQ (reference sequence). The CDR3 loop spans 15 amino acids. Germline trimming cut 4 bases from V and 6 bases from J; bases unmatched to any gene: 11. The CDR3 DNA reads TGTGCCAGCAGCTCTTGGGACAGTCAGCAGGATGGCTACACCTTC. Residues: CASSSWDSQQDGYTF.

The V call is TRBV19, the J call TRBJ1-1, with 7 bases identical to TRBD1. J was trimmed by 4 bases and V by 2 bases; bases with no gene match: 7. Per germline, CDR1 LNHDA and CDR2 SQIVND (reference sequence). The CDR3 has 15 residues. This chain's CDR3 is CASSISQTGSTEAFF. For the CDR3, the DNA is TGTGCCAGTAGTATAAGCCAGACAGGGAGCACTGAAGCTTTCTTT.

The gene calls are TRBV7-6 and TRBJ2-5; D is perhaps TRBD1 (5 bases). The V end lost 4 bases, the J end lost 3 bases, and 18 bases lay between the germline ends. Germline assignment: CDR1 SGHVS and CDR2 FNYEAQ. There are 16 residues in the CDR3. The CDR3, as DNA: TGTGCCAGCAGCTCACTTTTCAGGGTTCGGAAAGAGACCCAGTACTTC. Amino acids: CASSSLFRVRKETQYF.

The rearrangement uses TRBV5-8 and TRBJ2-1; the D gene is possibly TRBD1 (5 bases). Trimming stripped 6 bases from V and 2 bases from J, with 15 bases between. The CDR3 spans 15 residues. Germline values: CDR1 SGHTS, CDR2 YDEGEE. The CDR3 protein is CASNRQGSAYNEQFF. The CDR3 coding sequence is TGTGCCAGCAACCGGCAGGGTTCCGCCTACAATGAGCAGTTCTTC.

The J gene is TRBJ1-6, the V gene TRBV10-3; 8 bases are a match to TRBD1. The CDR3 has 15 residues. J gave up 9 bases and V 10 bases, and 14 bases lay outside the gene matches. Germline V gene lookup returns CDR1 ENHRY and CDR2 SYGVKD. The CDR3 coding sequence is TGTGCCAGCCGTTCCGCTTCAGGGGGCGGTTCACCCCTCCACTTT. This translates into CASRSASGGGSPLHF.

The chain couples TRBV9 to TRBJ2-3; TRBD1 agrees at 8 bases. Germline V gene lookup returns CDR1 SGDLS and CDR2 YYNGEE. The CDR3 contains 13 residues. Germline trimming cut 6 bases from V and 3 bases from J; bases unmatched to any gene: 3. The CDR3 nucleotides read TGTGCCAGCACGACAGGGGCGACAGATACGCAGTATTTT. Protein: CASTTGATDTQYF.

The chain links TRBV10-3 to TRBJ2-1, with D uncertain. Trimming cost V 4 bases and J 8 bases, with 12 bases left between them. This CDR3 comprises 13 residues. Germline CDR1 is ENHRY and CDR2 is SYGVKD. The CDR3 is CAISGVTVDEQFF. In DNA, the CDR3 is TGTGCCATCAGTGGAGTTACAGTCGATGAGCAGTTCTTC.

The chain links TRBV7-9 to TRBJ2-1; 7 nucleotides match TRBD1. Germline-derived CDR1 and CDR2 are SEHNR and FQNEAQ (reference sequence). This CDR3 spans 14 amino acids. V was clipped by 3 bases and J by 8 bases; unmatched bases: 7. CDR3 residues: CASSFGTAVDEQFF. CDR3 in DNA: TGTGCCAGCAGCTTCGGGACAGCCGTCGATGAGCAGTTCTTC. Looking up the rest from reference TRBV7-9 and TRBJ2-1 gives the full variable domain: DTGVSQNPRHKITKRGQNVTFRCDPISEHNRLYWYRQTLGQGPEFLTYFQNEAQLEKSRLLSDRFSAERPKGSFSTLEIQRTEQGDSAMYLCASSFGTAVDEQFFGPGTRLTVL.

This clone came up once. CDR3 in amino acids: CASSPSRGNSYEQYF. In DNA, the CDR3 is TGTGCCAGCAGCCCTTCTAGGGGTAATTCCTACGAGCAGTACTTC. This sequence joins TRBV6-6 and TRBJ2-7; TRBD1 is a possible D gene (5 bases). V lost 6 bases to trimming and J lost 1 base, with 16 bases between them. Germline lookup yields CDR1 MNHNY and CDR2 SVGAGI (reference sequence). This CDR3 comprises 15 residues.

This clone was found once. The J gene is TRBJ1-6, the V gene TRBV10-3, with a possible D match to TRBD1 (6 bases). In germline, CDR1 is ENHRY, CDR2 SYGVKD. The CDR3 contains 13 residues. V was shortened by 6 bases and J by 8 bases, with 11 bases between the two germline ends. CDR3 coding DNA: TGTGCCATCAGAGACAGGTCTGATTCACCCCTCCACTTT. This encodes CAIRDRSDSPLHF.